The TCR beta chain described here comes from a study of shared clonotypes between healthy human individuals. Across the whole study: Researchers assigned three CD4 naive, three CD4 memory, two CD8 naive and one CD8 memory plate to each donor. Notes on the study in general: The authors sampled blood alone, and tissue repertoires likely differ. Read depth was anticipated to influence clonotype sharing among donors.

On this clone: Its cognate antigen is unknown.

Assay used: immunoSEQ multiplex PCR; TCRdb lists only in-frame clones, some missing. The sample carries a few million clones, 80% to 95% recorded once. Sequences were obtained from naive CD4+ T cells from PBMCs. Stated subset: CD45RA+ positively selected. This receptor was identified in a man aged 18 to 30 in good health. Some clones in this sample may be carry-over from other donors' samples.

The CDR3, as DNA: TGTGCCTGGAGTGTACAGGGGGCATGGGCTTTCTTT. Translation gives CAWSVQGAWAFF. The J gene is TRBJ1-1, the V gene TRBV30; 9 bases agree with TRBD1. The CDR3 totals 12 residues. The germline CDR1 and CDR2 sequences are GTSNPN and SVGIG (reference sequence). The J segment lost 11 bases and the V segment lost 0 bases, leaving 4 bases of the junction unmatched.